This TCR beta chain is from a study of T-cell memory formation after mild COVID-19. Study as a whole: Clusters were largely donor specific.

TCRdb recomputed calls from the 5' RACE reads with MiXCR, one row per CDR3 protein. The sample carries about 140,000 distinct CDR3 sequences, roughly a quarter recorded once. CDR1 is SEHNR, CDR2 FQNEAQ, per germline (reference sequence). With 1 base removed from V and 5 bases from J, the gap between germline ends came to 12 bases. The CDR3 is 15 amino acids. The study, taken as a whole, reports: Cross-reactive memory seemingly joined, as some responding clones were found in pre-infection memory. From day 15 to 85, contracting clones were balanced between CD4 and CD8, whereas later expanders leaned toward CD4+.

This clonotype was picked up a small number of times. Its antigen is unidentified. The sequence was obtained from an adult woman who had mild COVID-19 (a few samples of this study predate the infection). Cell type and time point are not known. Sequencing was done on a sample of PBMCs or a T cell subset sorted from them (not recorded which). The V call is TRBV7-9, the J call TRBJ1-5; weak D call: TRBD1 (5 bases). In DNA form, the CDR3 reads TGTGCCAGCAGCTTAGGTTGGCAGGGTGATCAGCCCCAGCATTTT. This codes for CASSLGWQGDQPQHF.